This TCR beta chain was identified in a study of chemoradiotherapy in HPV16-positive cancers. CDR1 is SEHNR and CDR2 is FQNEAQ in the germline V gene (reference sequence). Trimming shortened V by 1 base and J by 6 bases, and 14 bases separated the two germline ends. The CDR3 contains 15 residues. Concerning this clone: Its antigen is currently unknown.

Sequencing was performed with immunoSEQ multiplex PCR; in TCRdb, only in-frame clones are kept and a portion is missing. The sample records 17,000 or so clones, about 74% being singletons. Study-wide results and caveats: Candidate HPV-specific clones and E7-related TCR motifs grew in tumor during treatment. The functional HPV-specific definition rests on just a couple of HPV16-positive patients.

The receptor comes from a human donor with HPV-associated anogenital cancer. The chain carries TRBV7-9 and TRBJ2-3; a weak D match, TRBD2 (6 bases). This sample comprised tumor tissue, obtained from a patient who underwent chemoradiotherapy. The CDR3 nucleotides read TGTGCCAGCAGCTTAGATCTGGGGGAGGCGGATACGCAGTATTTT. Translated, it gives CASSLDLGEADTQYF.